The T cell receptor (beta chain) under discussion was sequenced for a study of blood T cell dynamics during melanoma immunotherapy. Study summary: Patients with metastatic melanoma got pembrolizumab or nivolumab-ipilimumab as first-line care. The study, taken as a whole, reports: It remained unknown if the driving T cell clones were melanoma-specific.

Stated time point: pre-treatment baseline. Disease control meant complete response, partial response or stable disease at 12 weeks. Deletions cut 3 bases from V and 2 bases from J, with 10 bases between. CDR3 size: 14 residues. Looked up from germline, CDR1 is SGHTA and CDR2 is FQGNSA. A fixed DNA input of 300 to 350 ng was used per bulk PBMC sample. Libraries were prepared by immunoSEQ multiplex PCR; TCRdb keeps only in-frame clonotypes and omits some of them. The sample includes around 14,000 clones, around 85% seen only once; the top ten take roughly 5.1%. A single count supports this clone. What it binds is unknown.

The chain joins TRBV7-2 to TRBJ2-5; weak D call: TRBD1 (6 bases). Sequenced material: blood, taken from a patient treated with checkpoint blockade. This TCR came from a human donor with melanoma. Here the CDR3 reads CASSFQTGQETQYF. The CDR3 DNA reads as TGTGCCAGCAGCTTCCAGACAGGACAAGAGACCCAGTACTTC. Full variable domain (remainder filled in from reference TRBV7-2 and TRBJ2-5): GAGVSQSPSNKVTEKGKDVELRCDPISGHTALYWYRQSLGQGLEFLIYFQGNSAPDKSGLPSDRFSAERTGGSVSTLTIQRTQQEDSAVYLCASSFQTGQETQYFGPGTRLLVL.